This is a list of T cell receptor beta chains from one sample in a study of PD-1 blockade in classical Hodgkin lymphoma. Assay used: immunoSEQ multiplex PCR; TCRdb lists only in-frame clones, some missing. The sample holds about 27,000 clones, approximately 85% seen once. This specimen consisted of CD4+ T cells from blood, obtained before the fourth cycle of nivolumab. Receptors were obtained from a human donor with classical Hodgkin lymphoma. Each CDR3 is given without its conserved first and last residue.

>TRBV28
ASTRYRGNQPQH
>TRBV10-1
ARERQVASYEQY
>TRBV5-1
ASRVLVGQDTQY
>TRBV30
ASDTSGNTDTQY
>TRBV19
ASSTGGQGTHEQY
>TRBV19
ASSILWGETYEQY
>TRBV10-1
ASSDRSDSAAF
>TRBV18
ASSPSAGGDYGYT
>TRBV4-3
ASSKDRGGGYT
>TRBV4-2
ASSQEPSGDTQY
>TRBV6-5
ASRLDHGELF
>TRBV2
ASSVFGDEQF
>TRBV11-2
ASSSSLRGVDSPLH
>TRBV2
ASSTDTNYGYT
>TRBV18
ASSPLPSVGYGNTIY
>TRBV28
ASSLDAVAQYNEQF
>TRBV9
ASSVDLGRAYEQY
>TRBV6-4
ASSNYMGGELF
>TRBV28
ASSWRGQVGSYEQY
>TRBV5-1
ASSLGDSNYGYT
>TRBV11-2
ASSNSGRQETQY
>TRBV27
ASSLVTSGADTQY
>TRBV10-1
ASSDPTSGKNIQY
>TRBV7-2
ASSSDRRSYEQY
>TRBV7-2
ASSPTGQLNTEAF
>TRBV6-1
ASSSPPLWQPQH